This T cell receptor (beta chain) was sequenced in a study of technical replicates of blood from several donors. The trim removed 7 bases at V and 2 bases at J, leaving 10 bases unmatched. Germline CDR1 and CDR2: SQVTM and ANQGSEA. This CDR3 is built from 15 residues. Here immunoSEQ multiplex PCR was the method, and the copy in TCRdb shows in-frame clones only, minus some. This table has more than 60,000 clones, 85% to 95% appearing once. J is TRBJ2-1 and V is TRBV29-1; 8 nucleotides agree with TRBD2. The receptor's source is a human donor in good health. Sequenced material: T cells isolated from PBMCs. The CDR3 is CSDTLAGTPYNEQFF. The CDR3 nucleotides read TGCAGCGATACGTTAGCGGGAACCCCCTACAATGAGCAGTTCTTC.